The 22 T cell receptor beta chains reported below all come from one sample, sequenced in a study of T cells in Graves' hyperthyroidism and ophthalmopathy. The TCR beta CDR3 regions underwent amplification using RNA transcripts as the source. The TCR CDR3 first-round RT-PCR relied on the HTBI primer set. Each CDR3 protein gets one entry after TCRdb re-called the multiplex PCR reads with MiXCR. The table includes about 740,000 distinct CDR3 sequences, roughly 15% detected once. The sample comprised blood. Every receptor here comes from a young woman with Graves' hyperthyroidism.

Details on this clonotype: A much bigger clone sits one base away, suggesting this may be a read error. J is TRBJ2-1 and V is TRBV20-1; D tentatively reads TRBD1 or TRBD2 (6 bases each). The end of the DNA aligns better with TRBJ2-7, so the J call may be wrong. The CDR3 is made up of 13 amino acids. The germline CDR1 and CDR2 sequences are DFQATT and SNEGSKA (reference sequence). This CDR3 reads CSNKGEADNEQYF. CDR3 nucleotides: TGCAGCAACAAGGGGGAGGCAGACAATGAGCAGTACTTC.

This clonotype was detected ten times or more. The CDR3 is CASSWTSGRTETQYF. CDR3 coding DNA: TGTGCCAGCAGCTGGACTAGCGGGAGGACGGAGACCCAGTACTTC. The rearrangement joins TRBV11-2 to TRBJ2-5, with 14 bases lining up with TRBD2. Germline V gives CDR1 SGHAT, CDR2 FQNNGV. V gave up 4 bases and J gave up 5 bases; unmatched junction bases: 3. There are 15 residues in the CDR3.

The rearrangement links TRBV4-3 to TRBJ2-1; D remains ambiguous. In germline, CDR1 is LGHNA, CDR2 YSLEER. V lost 1 base and J 1 base, leaving 14 bases between the germline ends. This CDR3 spans 17 amino acids. This CDR3 is CASSQATLWGSYNEQFF. Written as DNA, the CDR3 is TGCGCCAGCAGCCAAGCGACCCTTTGGGGTTCCTACAATGAGCAGTTCTTC.

This clonotype has ten or more counts. This chain links TRBV6-2 or TRBV6-3 with TRBJ2-7; TRBD2 agrees at 9 bases. Germline V CDR1 and CDR2: MNHEY, SVGEGT. J lost 3 bases, V lost 5 bases, and 11 bases had no gene match. The CDR3 runs to 16 residues. In DNA form, the CDR3 reads TGTGCCAGCAGTACGCCTGGGCGGGAGGGGGGCTACGAGCAGTACTTC. Its protein product is CASSTPGREGGYEQYF.

This clonotype was seen a handful of times. This chain connects TRBV5-4 to TRBJ2-1, with a tentative D call TRBD2 (5 bases). The CDR3 runs 16 residues. Trimming cost V 1 base and J 5 bases, with 16 bases left between them. Germline CDR1 is SGHNT and CDR2 is YYREEE (reference sequence). CDR3 coding DNA: TGTGCCAGCAGCTTGTTTGTCCGGGATATTAACAATGAGCAGTTCTTC. Protein: CASSLFVRDINNEQFF.

This clonotype was seen more than once but under ten times. This rearrangement joins TRBV7-9 to TRBJ2-1, with 9 bases fitting TRBD2. This CDR3 spans 19 amino acids. Looked up from germline, CDR1 is SEHNR and CDR2 is FQNEAQ (reference sequence). J was trimmed by 1 base and V by 5 bases; bases with no gene match: 15. The CDR3 sequence is CASSPSKFSGSRSYNEQFF. CDR3 coding DNA: TGTGCCAGCAGCCCCAGTAAATTTAGCGGGAGTAGGTCCTACAATGAGCAGTTCTTC.

This chain joins TRBV2 and TRBJ1-5; D ambiguous. V lost 7 bases and J lost 3, with 7 bases in between. This CDR3 has 12 residues. Per the germline V gene, CDR1 is SNHLY and CDR2 is FYNNEI. CDR3 loop: CASNKDNQPQHF. In nucleotides, the CDR3 is TGTGCCAGCAACAAAGACAATCAGCCCCAGCATTTT.

For this clonotype: Just one base apart from a much larger clone, this may be a read error. V gene TRBV11-2 combines with J gene TRBJ2-7; D might be TRBD1 or TRBD2, each matching 5 bases. Germline V gene sequence: CDR1 SGHAT, CDR2 FQNNGV. This CDR3 contains 15 residues. V dropped 5 bases and J dropped 7 bases, with 21 bases sitting between them. CDR3 nucleotide sequence: TGTGCCAGCAGCCTTCAACCCGGGGCGAGGGATGAGCAGTACTTC. It yields the protein CASSLQPGARDEQYF.

This clonotype was observed many times. The V call is TRBV28, the J call TRBJ1-5; D might be TRBD1 (5 bases). This CDR3 spans 14 amino acids. Deletions cut 4 bases from V and 2 bases from J, with 9 bases between. CDR1 MDHEN and CDR2 SYDVKM come from the germline V gene. Here the CDR3 reads CASSSVGGNQPQHF. Written as DNA, the CDR3 is TGTGCCAGCAGTTCCGTGGGGGGCAATCAGCCCCAGCATTTT.

This clonotype occurred many times. CDR3 nucleotide sequence: TGTGCCAGCAGTCACAGACTAGCGGGAGGCCGGATCTCCTACAATGAGCAGTTCTTC. Translation: CASSHRLAGGRISYNEQFF. The chain recombines TRBV2 with TRBJ2-1; 13 bases map to TRBD2. This CDR3 region has 19 residues. Looked up from germline, CDR1 is SNHLY and CDR2 is FYNNEI. The trim removed 5 bases at V and 0 bases at J, leaving 10 bases unmatched.

This clonotype showed up just a few times. Without the conserved terminal phenylalanine or tryptophan, this CDR3 likely stems from a read error. The chain carries TRBV7-9 and TRBJ2-1; 7 bases map to TRBD2. The length of the CDR3 is 11 residues. Germline-derived CDR1 and CDR2 are SEHNR and FQNEAQ (reference sequence). The J segment lost 6 bases and the V segment lost 8 bases, leaving 1 base of the junction unmatched. CDR3 nucleotide sequence: TGTGCCAGCGGGGGGGGCAATGAGCAGTTCCTC. It is translated as CASGGGNEQFL.

A single count supports this clonotype. The rearrangement links TRBV27 to TRBJ2-5, with D possibly matching TRBD2 (6 bases). Germline assignment: CDR1 MNHEY and CDR2 SMNVEV (reference sequence). The CDR3 spans 16 residues. V was shortened by 7 bases and J by 7 bases, with 25 bases between the two germline ends. CDR3 sequence: CASNHQGGENPATQYF. The CDR3 DNA is TGTGCCAGCAATCATCAGGGCGGGGAGAACCCGGCGACCCAGTACTTC.

At least ten counts were recorded for this clonotype. The V and J genes are TRBV12-3 or TRBV12-4 and TRBJ1-1; D perhaps matches TRBD1 (6 bases). V shed 4 bases and J shed 3 bases, with 15 bases lying between them. The CDR3 runs to 15 residues. DNA of the CDR3: TGTGCCAGCAGTTCTCTGGCAGGGGTCGACACTGAAGCTTTCTTT. Its translation is CASSSLAGVDTEAFF.

J is TRBJ2-2 and V is TRBV6-2 or TRBV6-3, with TRBD2 matching 14 bases. Trimming took 5 bases from V and 7 from J; bases not matched to a gene: 12. This CDR3 region has 18 residues. Germline lookup yields CDR1 MNHEY and CDR2 SVGEGT. The CDR3 nucleotides are TGTGCCAGCAGTAACTTCCACCGACTAGCGGGAGGGCTCGGGGAGCTGTTTTTT. Residues: CASSNFHRLAGGLGELFF.

This clonotype appeared many times. This sequence joins TRBV28 and TRBJ2-1; D may match TRBD1 or TRBD2 (5 bases each). V dropped 3 bases and J dropped 6 bases, with 12 bases sitting between them. The CDR3 is made up of 14 amino acids. The V gene's germline CDR1 is MDHEN and CDR2 SYDVKM. This CDR3 reads CASSLTGTTNEQFF. CDR3 in DNA: TGTGCCAGCAGTTTGACCGGGACCACCAATGAGCAGTTCTTC.

This clonotype has at least ten counts. This rearrangement joins TRBV7-3 to TRBJ2-1; 10 bases map to TRBD2. With V trimmed by 4 bases and J by 9 bases, 12 bases remained unmatched. In germline, CDR1 is SGHTA, CDR2 FQGTGA. The CDR3 spans 16 residues. The CDR3 loop is CASSSQREGLSSEQFF. The DNA of the CDR3 is TGTGCCAGCAGCTCCCAGCGGGAGGGCCTATCTTCTGAGCAGTTCTTC.

DNA for the CDR3: TGTGCCAGCAGTTACTCGACAGGGGTGAGAGAGCAGTACTTC. The encoded protein is CASSYSTGVREQYF. The chain recombines TRBV6-6 with TRBJ2-7; 8 positions agree with TRBD1. The CDR3 contains 14 residues. CDR1 MNHNY and CDR2 SVGAGI come from the germline V gene (reference sequence). Trimming at V came to 0 bases and at J to 7 bases, leaving 5 bases not matched to a gene.

In DNA form, the CDR3 reads TGCGCCAGCAGCCAGGACTACTCCAATGAGCAGTTCTTC. Protein sequence: CASSQDYSNEQFF. The V gene is TRBV4-3, the J gene TRBJ2-1; possibly TRBD2 for D (6 bases). The CDR3 has 13 residues. V lost 3 bases and J lost 6, with 9 bases in between. Germline values: CDR1 LGHNA, CDR2 YSLEER.

V and J are TRBV9 and TRBJ1-2; TRBD1 agrees at 8 bases. J lost 4 bases, V lost 2 bases, and 4 bases had no gene match. The CDR3 extends over 14 amino acids. CDR1 is SGDLS, CDR2 YYNGEE, per germline. CDR3 protein: CASSVRTGPYGYTF. DNA of the CDR3: TGTGCCAGCAGCGTCCGGACAGGGCCCTATGGCTACACCTTC. Together with reference TRBV9 and TRBJ1-2, the CDR3 gives the full variable domain: DSGVTQTPKHLITATGQRVTLRCSPRSGDLSVYWYQQSLDQGLQFLIQYYNGEERAKGNILERFSAQQFPDLHSELNLSSLELGDSALYFCASSVRTGPYGYTFGSGTRLTVV.

The chain uses TRBV25-1 and TRBJ2-5, with 14 bases aligning to TRBD2. Per the germline V gene, CDR1 is MGHDK and CDR2 is SYGVNS. This CDR3 comprises 18 residues. The junction had 10 bases not matched to a gene; V was cut back by 2 bases and J by 5 bases. Here the CDR3 reads CASSEPLGTSGSQETQYF. CDR3 sequence (DNA): TGTGCCAGCAGTGAACCCCTGGGGACTAGCGGGAGTCAGGAGACCCAGTACTTC.

This clonotype was counted at least ten times. The rearrangement links TRBV2 to TRBJ1-1; D unresolved. The germline V gene encodes CDR1 SNHLY and CDR2 FYNNEI. The CDR3 is 12 amino acids. The ends were cut back, 8 bases at V and 13 bases at J, with 20 bases in the middle. CDR3 sequence: CASSPERRERFF. The CDR3 coding sequence is TGTGCCAGCTCACCCGAACGGAGAGAACGTTTCTTT.

This clonotype was found many times. This chain uses TRBV5-1 with TRBJ2-3; D perhaps matches TRBD1 (5 bases). The CDR3 consists of 14 residues. V was trimmed by 0 bases and J by 2 bases, leaving 7 bases between them. Germline V gene lookup returns CDR1 SGHRS and CDR2 YFSETQ. CDR3 sequence reads: CASSLAQDTDTQYF. In DNA, the CDR3 is TGCGCCAGCAGCTTGGCACAGGACACAGATACGCAGTATTTT.